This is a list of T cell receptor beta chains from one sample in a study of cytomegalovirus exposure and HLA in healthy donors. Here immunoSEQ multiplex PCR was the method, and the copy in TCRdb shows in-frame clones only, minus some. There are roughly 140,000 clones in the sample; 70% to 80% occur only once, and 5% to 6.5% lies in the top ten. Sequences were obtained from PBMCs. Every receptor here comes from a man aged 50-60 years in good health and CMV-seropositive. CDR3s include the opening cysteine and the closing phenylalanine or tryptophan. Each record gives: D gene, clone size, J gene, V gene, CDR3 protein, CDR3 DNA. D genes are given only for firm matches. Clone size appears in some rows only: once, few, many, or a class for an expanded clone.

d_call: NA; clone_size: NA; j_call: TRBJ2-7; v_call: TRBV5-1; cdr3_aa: CASSLGPEVLSYEQYF; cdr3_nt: TGCGCCAGCAGCTTGGGCCCTGAGGTCCTCTCCTACGAGCAGTACTTC
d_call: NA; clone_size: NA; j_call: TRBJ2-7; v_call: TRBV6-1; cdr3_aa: CASSDWGRSEQYF; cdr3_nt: TGTGCCAGCAGCGATTGGGGGCGCAGCGAGCAGTACTTC
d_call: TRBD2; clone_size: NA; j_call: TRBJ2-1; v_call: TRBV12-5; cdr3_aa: CASGLPGLAYNEQFF; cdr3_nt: TGTGCTAGTGGTTTGCCGGGACTAGCCTACAATGAGCAGTTCTTC
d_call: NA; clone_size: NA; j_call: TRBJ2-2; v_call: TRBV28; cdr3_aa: CARGAGANTGELFF; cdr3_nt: TGTGCCCGTGGGGCGGGGGCCAACACCGGGGAGCTGTTTTTT
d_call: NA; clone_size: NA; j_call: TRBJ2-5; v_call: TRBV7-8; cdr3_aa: CASGGGELETQYF; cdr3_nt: TGTGCCAGCGGCGGAGGGGAATTGGAGACCCAGTACTTC
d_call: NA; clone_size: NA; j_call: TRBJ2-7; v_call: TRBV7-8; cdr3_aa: CASSSAGGKNEQYF; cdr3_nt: TGTGCCAGCAGCTCCGCAGGGGGGAAAAACGAGCAGTACTTC
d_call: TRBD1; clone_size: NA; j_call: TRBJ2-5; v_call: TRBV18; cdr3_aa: CASSLGQGVETQYF; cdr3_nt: TGTGCCAGCTCCCTCGGACAGGGGGTTGAGACCCAGTACTTC
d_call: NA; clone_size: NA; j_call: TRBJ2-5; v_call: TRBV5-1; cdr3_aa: CASSLRQGNQETQYF; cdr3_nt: TGCGCCAGCAGCTTGAGGCAGGGGAACCAAGAGACCCAGTACTTC
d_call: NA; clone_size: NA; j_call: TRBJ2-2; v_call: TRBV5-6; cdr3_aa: CASSIAAANTGELFF; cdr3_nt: TGTGCCAGCAGCATTGCTGCGGCGAACACCGGGGAGCTGTTTTTT
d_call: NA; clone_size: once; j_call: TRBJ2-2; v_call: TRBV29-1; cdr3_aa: CSVETGPYTGELFF; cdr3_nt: TGCAGCGTTGAAACTGGGCCGTACACCGGGGAGCTGTTTTTT
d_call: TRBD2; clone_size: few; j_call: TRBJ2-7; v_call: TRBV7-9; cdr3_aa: CASSLSAGGPYEQYF; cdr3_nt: TGTGCCAGCAGCTTATCTGCGGGAGGCCCCTACGAGCAGTACTTC
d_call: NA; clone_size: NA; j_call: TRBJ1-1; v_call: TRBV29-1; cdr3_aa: CSVAPGRRGDTEAFF; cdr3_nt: TGCAGCGTTGCCCCTGGGCGCCGGGGGGACACTGAAGCTTTCTTT
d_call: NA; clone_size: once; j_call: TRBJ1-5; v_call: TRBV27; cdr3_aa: CASSFRSTGSNQPQHF; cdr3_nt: TGTGCCAGCAGTTTCAGGTCAACAGGTAGCAATCAGCCCCAGCATTTT
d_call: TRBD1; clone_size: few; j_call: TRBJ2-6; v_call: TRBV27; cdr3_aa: CASSPRTGIPLSGANVLTF; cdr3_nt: TGTGCCAGCAGTCCTCGGACAGGGATTCCCCTCTCTGGGGCCAACGTCCTGACTTTC
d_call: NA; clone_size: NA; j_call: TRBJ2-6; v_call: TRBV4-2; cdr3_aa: CASSQGQGRSGANVLTF; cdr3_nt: TGTGCCAGCAGCCAAGGGCAGGGGCGCTCTGGGGCCAACGTCCTGACTTTC
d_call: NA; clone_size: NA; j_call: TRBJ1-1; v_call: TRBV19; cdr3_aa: CASSIMAGSSNTEAFF; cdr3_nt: TGTGCCAGTAGTATAATGGCAGGCAGTTCGAACACTGAAGCTTTCTTT
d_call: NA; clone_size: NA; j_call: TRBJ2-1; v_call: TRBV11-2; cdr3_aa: CASSAGPSSYNEQFF; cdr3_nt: TGTGCCAGCAGCGCGGGACCAAGCTCCTACAATGAGCAGTTCTTC
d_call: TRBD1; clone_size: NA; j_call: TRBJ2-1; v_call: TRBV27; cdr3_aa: CASASRTGTEFF; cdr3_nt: TGTGCCAGCGCTAGCCGAACCGGGACAGAATTCTTC
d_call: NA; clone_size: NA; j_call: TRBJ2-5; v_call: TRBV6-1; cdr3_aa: CASAFERAVVGTQYF; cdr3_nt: TGTGCCAGCGCCTTTGAGCGGGCCGTAGTTGGGACCCAGTACTTC
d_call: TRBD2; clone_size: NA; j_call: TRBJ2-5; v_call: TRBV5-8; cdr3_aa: CASSLWEREIEETQYF; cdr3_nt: TGTGCCAGCAGCTTGTGGGAGCGGGAGATTGAAGAGACCCAGTACTTC
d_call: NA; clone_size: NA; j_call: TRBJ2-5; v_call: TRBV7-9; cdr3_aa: CASSLLGRLQETQYF; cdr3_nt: TGTGCCAGCAGCTTACTCGGCAGGCTGCAAGAGACCCAGTACTTC
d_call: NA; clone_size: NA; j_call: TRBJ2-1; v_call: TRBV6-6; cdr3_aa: CASSYPEPYNEQFF; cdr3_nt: TGTGCCAGCAGTTATCCGGAGCCATACAATGAGCAGTTCTTC
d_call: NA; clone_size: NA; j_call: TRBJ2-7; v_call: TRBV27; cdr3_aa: CASSLQGGYEQYF; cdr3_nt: TGTGCCAGCAGTCTACAGGGTGGCTACGAGCAGTACTTC
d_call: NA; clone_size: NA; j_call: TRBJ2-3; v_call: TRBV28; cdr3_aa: CASSLTVDTQYF; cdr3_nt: TGTGCCAGCAGTTTGACAGTAGATACGCAGTATTTT
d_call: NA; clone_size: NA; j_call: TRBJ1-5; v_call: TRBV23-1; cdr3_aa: CASSRLRTAYNQPQHF; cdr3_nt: TGCGCCAGCAGTCGCCTAAGGACAGCATACAATCAGCCCCAGCATTTT
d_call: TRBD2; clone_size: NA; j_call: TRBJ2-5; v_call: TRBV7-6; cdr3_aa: CASSLRTSLGETQYF; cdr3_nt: TGTGCCAGCAGCCTTCGGACTAGCTTAGGCGAGACCCAGTACTTC
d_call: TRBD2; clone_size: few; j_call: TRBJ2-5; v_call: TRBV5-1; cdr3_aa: CASSPGGTVQETQYF; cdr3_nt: TGCGCCAGCAGCCCGGGGGGTACCGTTCAAGAGACCCAGTACTTC
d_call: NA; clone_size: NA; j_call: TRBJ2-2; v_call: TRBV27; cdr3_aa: CASSLHRVDPTGELFF; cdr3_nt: TGTGCCAGCAGTCTACACAGGGTTGACCCGACCGGGGAGCTGTTTTTT
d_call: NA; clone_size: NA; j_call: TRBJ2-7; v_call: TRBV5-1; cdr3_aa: CASSLRGLSYEQYF; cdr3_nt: TGCGCCAGCAGCTTGAGAGGTTTGAGCTACGAGCAGTACTTC
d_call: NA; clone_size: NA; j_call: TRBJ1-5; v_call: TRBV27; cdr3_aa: CASSPGEPSNQPQHF; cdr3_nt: TGTGCCAGCAGCCCAGGGGAGCCTAGCAATCAGCCCCAGCATTTT
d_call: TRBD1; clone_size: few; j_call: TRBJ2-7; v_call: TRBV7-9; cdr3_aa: CSGTGTVVDEQYF; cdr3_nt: TGTTCCGGGACCGGGACAGTGGTTGACGAGCAGTACTTC
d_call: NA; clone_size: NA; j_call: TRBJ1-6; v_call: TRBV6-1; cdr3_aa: CASSDGGASYNSPLHF; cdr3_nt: TGTGCCAGCAGTGATGGGGGGGCGTCCTATAATTCACCCCTCCACTTT
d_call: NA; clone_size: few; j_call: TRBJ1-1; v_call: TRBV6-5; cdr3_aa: CASRRLGGTEAFF; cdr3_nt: TGTGCCAGCAGGCGACTGGGGGGGACTGAAGCTTTCTTT
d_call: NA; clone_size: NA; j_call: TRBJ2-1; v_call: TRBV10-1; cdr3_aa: CASSDLRGSSYNEQFF; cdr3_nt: TGCGCCAGCAGTGACTTGCGGGGCAGCTCCTACAATGAGCAGTTCTTC
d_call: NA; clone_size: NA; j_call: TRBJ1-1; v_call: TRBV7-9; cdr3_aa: CSSSTQGHEAFF; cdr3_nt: TGTTCCAGCAGCACACAGGGACATGAAGCTTTCTTT
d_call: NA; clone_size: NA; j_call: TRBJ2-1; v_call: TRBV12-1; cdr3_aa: CASSFRRLSAEQYNEQFF; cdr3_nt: TGTGCCAGCAGCTTTCGCCGGTTATCAGCGGAGCAATACAATGAGCAGTTCTTC
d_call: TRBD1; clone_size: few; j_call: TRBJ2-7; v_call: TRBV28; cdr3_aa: CASSEGTGFHEQYF; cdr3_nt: TGTGCCAGCAGTGAAGGGACAGGGTTTCACGAGCAGTACTTC
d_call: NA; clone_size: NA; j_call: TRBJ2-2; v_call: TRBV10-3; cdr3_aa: CAISPGLRIGELFF; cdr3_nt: TGTGCCATCAGCCCGGGATTACGTATCGGGGAGCTGTTTTTT
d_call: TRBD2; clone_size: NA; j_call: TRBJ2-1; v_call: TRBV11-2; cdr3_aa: CASSHTGLAGGNEQFF; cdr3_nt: TGTGCCAGCAGTCATACGGGACTAGCGGGAGGCAATGAGCAGTTCTTC